Following are 20 T cell receptor beta chains from one sample sequenced in a study of CD8 T cells in ankylosing spondylitis. Study-level results: Among TCR beta sequences, a motif of eight or nine highly homologous variants appeared characteristic of ankylosing spondylitis blood.

TCRdb redid the calling of the 5' RACE reads with MiXCR, one entry per CDR3 protein. The sample shows roughly 670,000 distinct CDR3 sequences, under 20% of them seen only once. These receptors have no known antigen. Sequencing used blood, either unsorted or a sorted T cell fraction (not recorded which). Receptors originate from a male donor with ankylosing spondylitis.

The CDR3: CAISEAGGAETQYF. CDR3 nucleotide sequence: TGTGCCATCAGTGAAGCGGGGGGCGCGGAGACCCAGTACTTC. The chain recombines TRBV10-3 with TRBJ2-5, with 9 bases lining up with TRBD2. CDR3 length: 14 residues. Germline loops: CDR1 ENHRY, CDR2 SYGVKD. The V and J ends lost 3 bases and 5 bases, in that order; junction bases with no gene match: 4.

This clonotype was detected a few times. The gene calls are TRBV4-1 and TRBJ1-2, with D perhaps TRBD1 (6 bases). The CDR3 runs to 12 residues. V lost 4 bases and J lost 6, with 9 bases in between. Germline CDR1 reads MGHRA; CDR2 reads YSYEKL. CDR3 DNA sequence: TGCGCCAGCAGCCCGGCAGGGGATGGCTACACCTTC. Its protein product is CASSPAGDGYTF.

The chain carries TRBV7-9 and TRBJ2-7, with 7 bases lining up with TRBD1. This CDR3 contains 15 residues. The J segment lost 10 bases and the V segment lost 5 bases, leaving 17 bases of the junction unmatched. In germline, CDR1 is SEHNR, CDR2 FQNEAQ (reference sequence). CDR3 residues: CASSPAGQVFTYQYF. Written as DNA, the CDR3 is TGTGCCAGCAGCCCCGCCGGACAGGTGTTTACGTATCAGTACTTC.

This clonotype occurred a few times. The chain links TRBV28 to TRBJ1-4, with TRBD1 as a possible D gene (5 bases). The CDR3 has 15 residues. V gave up 5 bases and J gave up 11 bases, with 21 bases separating them. Per germline, CDR1 MDHEN and CDR2 SYDVKM. The chain's CDR3 is CASSPGTAKVGKLFF. DNA for the CDR3: TGTGCCAGCAGTCCTGGGACGGCAAAGGTGGGGAAACTGTTTTTT.

This clonotype was counted between two and nine times. The rearrangement uses TRBV18 and TRBJ1-2; 8 bases fit TRBD1. V shed 4 bases and J 3 bases; nucleotides not matched to a gene: 4. Germline CDR1 and CDR2: KGHSH and LQKENI. The CDR3 spans 14 residues. CDR3 in amino acids: CASSLETGDYGYTF. The CDR3 nucleotides are TGTGCCAGCTCACTCGAGACAGGGGACTATGGCTACACCTTC.

The chain is built from TRBV7-9 and TRBJ2-1; tentative D call: TRBD1 (6 bases). Germline CDR1 SEHNR, CDR2 FQNEAQ (reference sequence). V was trimmed by 6 bases and J by 5 bases, leaving 17 bases between them. The CDR3 length is 15 residues. The CDR3 sequence: CASSRLGGSNNEQFF. In nucleotides, the CDR3 is TGTGCCAGCAGTCGTTTAGGGGGTTCTAACAATGAGCAGTTCTTC.

Only a few counts were recorded for this clonotype. J is TRBJ1-5 and V is TRBV5-1; unclear D gene. The germline V gene encodes CDR1 SGHRS and CDR2 YFSETQ. The V and J ends lost 6 bases and 0 bases respectively, with 10 bases between them. The CDR3 has 14 residues. CDR3 loop: CASTNGYSNQPQHF. The DNA for the CDR3 is TGCGCCAGCACTAACGGGTATAGCAATCAGCCCCAGCATTTT.

The V and J genes are TRBV9 and TRBJ2-3; possibly TRBD1 for D (5 bases). The length of the CDR3 is 16 residues. Germline lookup yields CDR1 SGDLS and CDR2 YYNGEE. The germline V and J ends were trimmed by 0 bases and 2 bases, with 13 bases remaining between them. DNA for the CDR3: TGTGCCAGCAGCGTAGTGGCTGGGGCGAACACAGATACGCAGTATTTT. It is translated as CASSVVAGANTDTQYF.

The V and J genes are TRBV27 and TRBJ2-2; possibly TRBD1 or TRBD2 for D (6 bases each). CDR3 length: 15 amino acids. V was pared by 1 base and J by 5 bases, with 11 bases between. Germline loops: CDR1 MNHEY, CDR2 SMNVEV (reference sequence). In DNA form, the CDR3 reads TGTGCCAGCAGTTTATGGGGGGCGCGGACCGGGGAGCTGTTTTTT. It codes for CASSLWGARTGELFF.

This clonotype occurred a few times. CDR3 sequence reads: CASSQEPGVNNEQFF. The CDR3 coding sequence is TGCGCCAGCAGCCAAGAACCGGGGGTTAACAATGAGCAGTTCTTC. This chain uses TRBV4-1 with TRBJ2-1; a possible D gene is TRBD2 (6 bases). The CDR3 consists of 15 residues. Germline V gene sequence: CDR1 MGHRA, CDR2 YSYEKL. The V end was cut by 0 bases, the J end by 5 bases, with 11 bases between.

This clonotype was picked up a small number of times. The V and J genes are TRBV18 and TRBJ1-1; D gene ambiguous. The germline V gene encodes CDR1 KGHSH and CDR2 LQKENI. V lost 3 bases, J lost 2 bases, and 13 bases lay in between. The CDR3 spans 15 residues. The CDR3 region is CASSPTKGLNTEAFF. CDR3 sequence (DNA): TGTGCCAGCTCACCCACAAAGGGTCTCAACACTGAAGCTTTCTTT.

Many counts were recorded for this clonotype. The rearrangement joins TRBV15 to TRBJ2-1; possible D gene TRBD2, 6 bases. This CDR3 contains 15 residues. V lost 0 bases and J 9 bases, leaving 15 bases between the germline ends. CDR1 is LNHNV, CDR2 YYDKDF, per germline (reference sequence). The CDR3 coding sequence is TGTGCCACCAGCAGAGAGACAATACTAGCTCGTGAGCAGTTCTTC. It yields the protein CATSRETILAREQFF.

The chain uses TRBV12-3 or TRBV12-4 and TRBJ1-1; a possible D gene is TRBD1 (5 bases). The CDR3 consists of 14 residues. Trimming took off 6 bases at V and 1 base at J, with 12 bases between the two ends. CDR3 sequence reads: CASSPADRNTEAFF. CDR3 bases: TGTGCCAGCAGCCCCGCCGACAGGAACACTGAAGCTTTCTTT.

The V call is TRBV20-1, the J call TRBJ2-4; 7 nucleotides line up with TRBD2. The CDR3 has 16 amino acids. The germline V gene has CDR1 DFQATT and CDR2 SNEGSKA (reference sequence). Trimming took 1 base from V and 1 from J; bases not matched to a gene: 7. The CDR3 DNA reads TGCAGTGCTAGAGTCGGGGGGAGGCTCGCCAAAAACATTCAGTACTTC. It codes for CSARVGGRLAKNIQYF.

This clonotype was recorded a few times. This chain uses TRBV15 with TRBJ2-7; D remains ambiguous. This CDR3 is 15 amino acids long. V lost 0 bases, J lost 3 bases, and 12 bases lay in between. Per the germline V gene, CDR1 is LNHNV and CDR2 is YYDKDF (reference sequence). The chain's CDR3 is CATSREPYGDYEQYF. CDR3 DNA: TGTGCCACCAGCAGAGAACCCTACGGAGACTACGAGCAGTACTTC.

This chain connects TRBV29-1 to TRBJ2-2, with D perhaps TRBD2 (6 bases). The CDR3 runs to 14 residues. V was shortened by 7 bases and J by 2 bases, with 14 bases between the two germline ends. From germline, CDR1 is SQVTM and CDR2 ANQGSEA. CDR3 sequence (DNA): TGCAGCGCAACCCCGGGACTTAACACCGGGGAGCTGTTTTTT. Translated: CSATPGLNTGELFF.

This clonotype appeared a few times. The chain links TRBV12-3 or TRBV12-4 to TRBJ2-3, with a weak D call TRBD2 (6 bases). The V gene lost 0 bases and the J gene lost 0 bases, with 13 bases spanning the gap. The CDR3 totals 17 residues. The CDR3 region is CASSLALGDSSTDTQYF. The CDR3 DNA reads as TGTGCCAGCAGTTTAGCGCTTGGGGACTCCAGCACAGATACGCAGTATTTT.

This clonotype came up a few times. The chain uses TRBV20-1 and TRBJ2-1, with D perhaps matching TRBD1 or TRBD2 (5 bases each). Germline CDR1 DFQATT, CDR2 SNEGSKA (reference sequence). The ends were cut back, 7 bases at V and 6 bases at J, with 13 bases in the middle. The CDR3 has 12 residues. The CDR3 DNA follows: TGCAGTGGGGGACCCACCAGCAATGAGCAGTTCTTC. This codes for CSGGPTSNEQFF.

This clonotype was counted between two and nine times. The rearrangement links TRBV12-3 or TRBV12-4 to TRBJ2-7; either TRBD1 or TRBD2 may fit D (5 bases each). With 8 bases removed from V and 3 bases from J, the gap between germline ends came to 23 bases. The CDR3 runs 16 residues. In DNA form, the CDR3 reads TGTGCCAGCCAAATTGGGCCCGGGACCAAACTCTACGAGCAGTACTTC. Translation gives CASQIGPGTKLYEQYF.

The chain links TRBV28 to TRBJ1-6; D ambiguous. CDR1 and CDR2 from the germline V gene are MDHEN and SYDVKM. This CDR3 region has 16 residues. V was shortened by 7 bases and J by 4 bases, with 17 bases between the two germline ends. CDR3 sequence: CASIPASDGYNSPLHF. The CDR3 DNA is TGTGCCAGCATCCCCGCCTCGGACGGATATAATTCACCCCTCCACTTT.